A single sample is the source of the 10 T cell receptor beta chains below, sequenced in a study of CD8+ T cells in alopecia areata. In each case, RNA was isolated and then reverse transcribed into cDNA as the sequencing template. Sequencing was performed with immunoSEQ multiplex PCR; in TCRdb, only in-frame clones are kept and a portion is missing. The table has about 200,000 clones, 57% seen once. The material sequenced was CD4+ T cells sorted from blood, taken at week 0. These receptors all stem from a human donor with alopecia areata.

The chain combines TRBV2 with TRBJ1-6; 10 positions match TRBD1. The germline V gene has CDR1 SNHLY and CDR2 FYNNEI. J gave up 6 bases and V 5 bases, and 4 bases lay outside the gene matches. The length of the CDR3 is 15 residues. CDR3 DNA: TGTGCCAGCAGTAGGGACAGGGGCTTTAATTCACCCCTCCACTTT. This translates into CASSRDRGFNSPLHF.

J is TRBJ1-2 and V is TRBV2; tentatively, D is TRBD1 (5 bases). Germline V CDR1 and CDR2: SNHLY, FYNNEI. The CDR3 spans 13 residues. V lost 7 bases and J 8 bases, leaving 17 bases between the germline ends. CDR3 protein: CASTPSGAGGYTF. The CDR3 DNA reads TGTGCCAGCACCCCGTCCGGGGCCGGCGGCTACACCTTC.

J is TRBJ2-5 and V is TRBV18; 7 bases align to TRBD1. J was trimmed by 0 bases and V by 3 bases; bases with no gene match: 4. Germline V gene data show CDR1 as KGHSH and CDR2 as LQKENI. The CDR3 totals 15 residues. The CDR3 region has the DNA TGTGCCAGCTCACCTTTGGACAGGAACCAAGAGACCCAGTACTTC. Residues: CASSPLDRNQETQYF.

The chain couples TRBV30 to TRBJ1-1; tentatively, D is TRBD1 (6 bases). The germline CDR1 and CDR2 sequences are GTSNPN and SVGIG (reference sequence). Trimming pared 2 bases from V and 0 bases from J, leaving 10 bases between. The CDR3 is 14 residues long. The CDR3 DNA reads as TGTGCCTGGAGTTCAGGGGCTTTGAACACTGAAGCTTTCTTT. Translating it yields CAWSSGALNTEAFF.

The rearrangement uses TRBV6-6 and TRBJ1-5, with TRBD1 as a possible D gene (5 bases). The CDR3 covers 15 residues. V lost 6 bases, J lost 0 bases, and 12 bases lay in between. The germline V gene encodes CDR1 MNHNY and CDR2 SVGAGI (reference sequence). In DNA, the CDR3 is TGTGCCAGCAGCCACTTGGGGGTTAGCAATCAGCCCCAGCATTTT. It codes for CASSHLGVSNQPQHF.

The genes are TRBV19 and TRBJ1-1, with D perhaps matching TRBD1 (5 bases). Germline CDR1 LNHDA, CDR2 SQIVND (reference sequence). Trimming stripped 6 bases from V and 5 bases from J, with 19 bases between. The length of the CDR3 is 15 residues. Here the CDR3 DNA reads TGTGCCAGTAGGGTCCTCGTCCCCGGGGGTACTGAAGCTTTCTTT. Its protein product is CASRVLVPGGTEAFF.

This clone was seen a handful of times. The gene calls are TRBV29-1 and TRBJ1-5; TRBD1 matches 7 bases. The germline gives CDR1 SQVTM, CDR2 ANQGSEA. V was clipped by 6 bases and J by 3 bases; unmatched bases: 2. The CDR3 extends over 12 amino acids. The CDR3 here is CSVGQDNQPQHF. CDR3 nucleotides: TGCAGCGTCGGACAGGACAATCAGCCCCAGCATTTT.

This clone was detected only a few times. V is TRBV21-1 and J is TRBJ2-1; TRBD1, the table's D call, was not compared with the DNA. TRBV21-1 counts as a pseudogene. This CDR3 spans 15 amino acids. This CDR3 reads CASSKAGDRGHEQFF. The CDR3 nucleotides read TGTGCCAGCAGCAAAGCAGGGGACAGGGGGCATGAGCAGTTCTTC.

This clone was seen only once. The CDR3 is CSVEDLAGQGAGYTF. The CDR3 DNA reads as TGCAGCGTTGAAGATCTTGCAGGACAGGGGGCTGGCTACACCTTC. The rearrangement uses TRBV29-1 and TRBJ1-2; 11 nucleotides match TRBD1. Per the germline V gene, CDR1 is SQVTM and CDR2 is ANQGSEA. The V segment lost 0 bases and the J segment 7 bases; nucleotides outside the gene matches: 7. This CDR3 is 15 amino acids long.

The chain couples TRBV7-3 to TRBJ2-1; D remains ambiguous. The CDR3 is made up of 14 amino acids. The V gene's germline CDR1 is SGHTA and CDR2 FQGTGA. Trimming removed 1 base at V and 6 bases at J, with 10 bases between. In nucleotides, the CDR3 is TGTGCCAGCAGCTTAAACGGAGTGCGCAATGAGCAGTTCTTC. It is translated as CASSLNGVRNEQFF.